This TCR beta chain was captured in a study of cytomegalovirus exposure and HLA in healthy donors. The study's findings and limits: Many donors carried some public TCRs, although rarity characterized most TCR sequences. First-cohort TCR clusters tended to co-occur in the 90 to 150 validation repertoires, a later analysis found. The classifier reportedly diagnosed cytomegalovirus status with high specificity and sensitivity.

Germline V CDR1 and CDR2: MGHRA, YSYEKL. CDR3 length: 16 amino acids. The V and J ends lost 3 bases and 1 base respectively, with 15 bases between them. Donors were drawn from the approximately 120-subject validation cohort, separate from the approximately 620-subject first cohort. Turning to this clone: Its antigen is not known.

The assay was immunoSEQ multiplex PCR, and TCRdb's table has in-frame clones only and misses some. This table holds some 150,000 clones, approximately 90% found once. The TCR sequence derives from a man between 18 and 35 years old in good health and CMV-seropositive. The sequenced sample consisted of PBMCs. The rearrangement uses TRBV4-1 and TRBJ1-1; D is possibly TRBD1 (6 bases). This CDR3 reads CASSQRRRGGNTEAFF. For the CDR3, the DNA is TGCGCCAGCAGCCAGAGACGGAGAGGGGGGAACACTGAAGCTTTCTTT.